Detailed here is one T cell receptor (beta chain). This sample was taken from a study of T-cell memory formation after mild COVID-19. Using its own MiXCR run on the 5' RACE reads, TCRdb lists one record per CDR3 protein. This repertoire shows fewer than 15,000 distinct CDR3 sequences, about 16% found once; its top ten account for about 59%. This CDR3 has 13 amino acids. Germline V gene sequence: CDR1 LGHDT, CDR2 YNNKEL (reference sequence). Trimming cost V 7 bases and J 1 base, with 9 bases left between them. The source material was PBMCs or a T cell subset sorted from them (not recorded which). The sequence was collected from a man aged 18 to 29 who had mild COVID-19 (a few samples of this study predate the infection). Cell type and time point are not known. The chain carries TRBV3-1 and TRBJ2-3; D possibly corresponds to TRBD2 (7 bases). CDR3 bases: TGTGCCAGCACGGGGGGCGGCACAGATACGCAGTATTTT. It yields the protein CASTGGGTDTQYF.